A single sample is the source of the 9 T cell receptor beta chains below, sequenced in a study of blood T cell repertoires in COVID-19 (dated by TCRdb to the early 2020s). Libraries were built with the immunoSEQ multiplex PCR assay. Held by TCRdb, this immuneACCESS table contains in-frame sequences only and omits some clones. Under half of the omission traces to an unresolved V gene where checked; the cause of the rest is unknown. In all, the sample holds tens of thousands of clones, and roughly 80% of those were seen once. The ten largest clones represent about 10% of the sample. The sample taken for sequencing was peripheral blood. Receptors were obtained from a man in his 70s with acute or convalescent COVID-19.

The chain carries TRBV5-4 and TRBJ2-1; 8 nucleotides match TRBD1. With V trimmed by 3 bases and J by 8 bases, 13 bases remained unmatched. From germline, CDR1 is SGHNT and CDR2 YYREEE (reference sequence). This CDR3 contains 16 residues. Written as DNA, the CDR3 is TGTGCCAGCAGCTCGCCTGGGACAGGTAGATTCGATGAGCAGTTCTTC. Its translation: CASSSPGTGRFDEQFF.

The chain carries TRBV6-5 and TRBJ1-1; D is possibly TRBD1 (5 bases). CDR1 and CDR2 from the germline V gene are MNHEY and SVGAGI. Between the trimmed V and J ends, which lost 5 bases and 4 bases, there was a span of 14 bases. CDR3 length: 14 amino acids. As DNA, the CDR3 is TGTGCCAGCAGTAGAGCCGGGGGGTCCACTGAAGCTTTCTTT. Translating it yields CASSRAGGSTEAFF.

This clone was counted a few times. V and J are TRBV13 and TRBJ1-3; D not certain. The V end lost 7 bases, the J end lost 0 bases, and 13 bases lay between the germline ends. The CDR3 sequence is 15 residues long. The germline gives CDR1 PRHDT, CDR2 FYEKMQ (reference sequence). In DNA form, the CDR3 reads TGTGCCAGCACCTCGCGAGGGTCCTCTGGAAACACCATATATTTT. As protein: CASTSRGSSGNTIYF.

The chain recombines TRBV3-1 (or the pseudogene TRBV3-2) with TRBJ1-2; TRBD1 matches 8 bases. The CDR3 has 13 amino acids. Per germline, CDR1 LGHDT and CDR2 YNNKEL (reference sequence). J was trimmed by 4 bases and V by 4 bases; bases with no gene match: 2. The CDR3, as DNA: TGTGCCAGCAGCCTCGGACAGGGCTATGGCTACACCTTC. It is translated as CASSLGQGYGYTF.

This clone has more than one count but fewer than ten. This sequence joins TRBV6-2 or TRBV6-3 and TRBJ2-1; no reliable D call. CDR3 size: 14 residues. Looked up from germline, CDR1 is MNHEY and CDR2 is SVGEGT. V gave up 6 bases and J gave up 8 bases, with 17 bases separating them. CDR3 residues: CASSLNLVTYEQFF. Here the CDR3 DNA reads TGTGCCAGCAGCCTAAACCTAGTAACTTATGAGCAGTTCTTC.

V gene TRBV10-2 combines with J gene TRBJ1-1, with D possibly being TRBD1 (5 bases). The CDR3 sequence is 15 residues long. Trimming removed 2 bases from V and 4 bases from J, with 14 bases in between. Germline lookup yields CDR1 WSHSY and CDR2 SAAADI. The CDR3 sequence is CASSETQGGVTEAFF. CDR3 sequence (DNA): TGCGCCAGCAGTGAGACTCAGGGAGGGGTCACTGAAGCTTTCTTT.

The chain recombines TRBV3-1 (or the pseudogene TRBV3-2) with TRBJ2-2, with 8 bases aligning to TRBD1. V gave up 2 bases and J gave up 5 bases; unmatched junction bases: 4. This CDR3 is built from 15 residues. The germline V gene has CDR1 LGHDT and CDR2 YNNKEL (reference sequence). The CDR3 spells CASSQLDRETGELFF. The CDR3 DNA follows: TGTGCCAGCAGCCAATTGGACAGGGAAACCGGGGAGCTGTTTTTT.

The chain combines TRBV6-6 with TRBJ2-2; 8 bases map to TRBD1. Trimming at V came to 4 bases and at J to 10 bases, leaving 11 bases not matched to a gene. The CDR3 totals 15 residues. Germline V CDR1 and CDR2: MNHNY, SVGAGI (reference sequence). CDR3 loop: CASSSPGQEREELFF. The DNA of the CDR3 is TGTGCCAGCAGTTCCCCGGGACAGGAGAGAGAGGAGCTGTTTTTT.

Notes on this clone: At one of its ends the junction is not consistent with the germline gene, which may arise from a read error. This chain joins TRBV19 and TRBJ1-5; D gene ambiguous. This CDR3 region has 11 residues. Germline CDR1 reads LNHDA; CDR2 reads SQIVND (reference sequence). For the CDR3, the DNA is TGTGCCAGCGACTATCGGGCCAGCGGGAATTTT. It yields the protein CASDYRASGNF. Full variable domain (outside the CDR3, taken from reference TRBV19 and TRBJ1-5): DGGITQSPKYLFRKEGQNVTLSCEQNLNHDAMYWYRQDPGQGLRLIYYSQIVNDFQKGDIAEGYSVSREKKESFPLTVTSAQKNPTAFYLCASDYRASGNFGDGTRLSIL.